The T cell receptor beta chain described here comes from a study of cytomegalovirus exposure and HLA in healthy donors. Study background: Assignment to the Caucasian-associated ancestry cluster applied to around four fifths of the approximately 370 genotyped donors.

Study conclusions and caveats: The study listed 164 cytomegalovirus-associated TCR beta chains.

It was with 60 Vbeta and 13 Jbeta primers that the PCR ran. As handled by the study authors: Around 12 million of tens of millions of unique TCR beta chains were shared, per a later count. Method: immunoSEQ multiplex PCR; TCRdb's copy keeps in-frame clones and lacks some. V, J and clone size reflect that table, while D and trimming were determined from the DNA. The sample consists of approximately 260,000 clones, roughly 81% of them appearing once. CDR3 length equals 16 residues. Unmatched junction bases numbered 7, after V lost 5 bases and J lost 2 bases. CDR1 SGHRS and CDR2 YFSETQ come from the germline V gene. With regard to this clone: What it recognizes is unknown.

This clonotype originated in a woman aged 35 to 49 in good health and CMV-seropositive. J is TRBJ2-6 and V is TRBV5-1; 7 nucleotides line up with TRBD1. Sequenced input: PBMCs. In DNA form, the CDR3 reads TGCGCCAGCAGGACATATACAGGGGCTGGGGCCAACGTCCTGACTTTC. Residues: CASRTYTGAGANVLTF.